This T cell receptor (beta chain) was retrieved from a study of identical twins (TCRdb year 2016). For the wider study: To test whether fetal clonotypes persist, this study deep-sequenced TCR alpha and beta repertoires from monozygotic twins, from unrelated adults of various ages, and from cord blood. Replicate twin experiments were performed at different times using different library preparation protocols to rule out contamination. What the study reported, not specific to this receptor: Compared with coincidental sharing between unrelated individuals, an excess of low generation-probability sequences was observed among out-of-frame TCR alpha sequences shared between twins. The excess sharing between twins in beta out-of-frame sequences was weaker because fewer shared sequences reduced the signal-to-noise ratio. Conclusions relied on cross-sectional statistical analysis, since the same donors could not be followed over many years. Zero-insertion analyses could be partly confounded by invariant T cells such as MAIT and iNKT, although diverse VJ usage argued against such confounding for most clonotypes. Fewer insertions were carried by abundant cord blood beta clonotypes; a weaker similar trend was observed in young adult naive repertoires, while no such trend was observed in memory repertoires. Recombination models systematically underestimated out-of-frame TCR alpha sharing in monozygotic twins but agreed with sharing between unrelated individuals.

Only healthy Caucasian donors were included. This clonotype showed up just a few times. The target of this receptor is not known. Per-nucleotide qualities are absent, and no much larger clonotype sits a single base away. The library was obtained by 5' RACE. The listed sequencing device is Illumina HiSeq 2000. A universal primer binding site was introduced by template switching, and a unique molecular identifier was present in the final cDNA, enabling accurate counting of TCR cDNA molecules. First-strand cDNA for TCR alpha and beta chains was synthesized from specific primers in the conserved constant-segment region. To control for contamination, each cDNA library was double barcoded with a SMART-Mk sample barcode plus Illumina barcodes. TruSeq adapter sequences along with Illumina sample barcodes were introduced in two successive PCR steps. The Illumina HiSeq platform was used with custom primers to sequence TCR alpha and beta cDNA libraries. Concerning the study's data processing: MiGEC was used to process raw reads and extract unique molecular identifiers, and MiXCR was used to find CDR3 positions. Recombination models were inferred per individual with the repgenHMM and IGoR tools using an EM algorithm. Shared clonotype analysis was performed with the tcR package in R, normalizing sharing by the product of cloneset sizes. To study raw recombination free of thymic and clonal selection effects, out-of-frame nonproductive sequences were analyzed. TCRdb ran its own pipeline on the public reads, namely fastp trimming at Q25 and MiXCR clone calling, and kept in-frame beta chains. Rows with a matching CDR3 protein are joined into one entry that keeps the most common DNA and genes. The V and J calls come from TCRdb's annotation, not from the publication. The sample includes 1,800,000 or so distinct CDR3 sequences, with about 30% observed a single time. The ten largest clones add up to 0.25% to 0.3% of the sample.

CDR1 and CDR2 are read off the germline V gene as SGHRS and YFSETQ. The CDR3 measures 18 amino acids from cysteine to phenylalanine. Solely the CDR3 DNA is kept, with 54 bases framed from the first base. V has 3 bases trimmed and J has 2 bases trimmed; junction bases matching no gene number 14. The source of this sequence is a newborn girl in good health. The sequencing input was cord blood. The rearrangement joined TRBV5-1 to TRBJ2-5; the junction holds 9 bases that match TRBD2. The CDR3 amino acid sequence is: CASSSSHLFSGGQETQYF. The DNA sequence is TGCGCCAGCAGCTCATCCCACCTTTTCAGCGGGGGGCAAGAGACCCAGTACTTC.